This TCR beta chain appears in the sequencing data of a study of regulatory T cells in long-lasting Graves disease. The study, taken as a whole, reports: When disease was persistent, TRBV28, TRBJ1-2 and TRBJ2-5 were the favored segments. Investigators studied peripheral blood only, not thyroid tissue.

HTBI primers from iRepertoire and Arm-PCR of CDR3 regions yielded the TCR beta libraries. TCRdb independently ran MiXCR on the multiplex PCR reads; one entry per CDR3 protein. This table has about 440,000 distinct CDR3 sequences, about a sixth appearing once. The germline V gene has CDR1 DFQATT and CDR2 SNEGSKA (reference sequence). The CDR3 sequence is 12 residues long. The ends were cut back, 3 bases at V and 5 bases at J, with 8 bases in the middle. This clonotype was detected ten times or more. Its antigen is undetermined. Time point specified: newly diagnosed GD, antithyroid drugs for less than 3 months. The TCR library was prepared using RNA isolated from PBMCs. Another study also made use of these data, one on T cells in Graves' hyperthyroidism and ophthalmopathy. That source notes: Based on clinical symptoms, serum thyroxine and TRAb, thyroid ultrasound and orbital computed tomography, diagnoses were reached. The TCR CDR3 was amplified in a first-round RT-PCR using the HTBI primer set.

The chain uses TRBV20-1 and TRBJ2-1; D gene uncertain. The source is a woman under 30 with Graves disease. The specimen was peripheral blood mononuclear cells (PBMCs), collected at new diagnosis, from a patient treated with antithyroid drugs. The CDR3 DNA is TGCAGTGCTAGCCTAAATCACAATGAGCAGTTCTTC. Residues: CSASLNHNEQFF.